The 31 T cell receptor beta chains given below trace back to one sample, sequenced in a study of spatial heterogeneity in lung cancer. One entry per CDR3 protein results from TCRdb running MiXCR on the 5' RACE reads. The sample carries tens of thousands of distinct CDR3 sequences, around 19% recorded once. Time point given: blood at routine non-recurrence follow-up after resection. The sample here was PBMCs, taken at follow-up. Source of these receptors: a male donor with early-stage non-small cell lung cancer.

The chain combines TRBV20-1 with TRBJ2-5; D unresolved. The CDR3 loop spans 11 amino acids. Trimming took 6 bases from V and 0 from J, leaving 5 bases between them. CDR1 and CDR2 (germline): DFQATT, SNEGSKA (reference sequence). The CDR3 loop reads CSADNQETQYF. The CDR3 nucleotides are TGCAGTGCAGACAACCAAGAGACCCAGTACTTC.

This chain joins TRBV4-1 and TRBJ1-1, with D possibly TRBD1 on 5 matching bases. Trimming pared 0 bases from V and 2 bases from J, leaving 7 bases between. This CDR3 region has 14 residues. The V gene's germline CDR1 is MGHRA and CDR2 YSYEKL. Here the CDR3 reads CASSQEGANTEAFF. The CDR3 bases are TGCGCCAGCAGCCAAGAAGGGGCCAACACTGAAGCTTTCTTT.

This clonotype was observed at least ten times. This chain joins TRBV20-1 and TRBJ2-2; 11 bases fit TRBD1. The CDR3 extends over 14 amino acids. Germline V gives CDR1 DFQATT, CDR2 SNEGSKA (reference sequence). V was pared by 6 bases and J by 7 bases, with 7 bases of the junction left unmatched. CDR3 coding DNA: TGCAGTGCCTGGACAGGGGGCACGGGCGGGGAGCTGTTTTTT. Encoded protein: CSAWTGGTGGELFF.

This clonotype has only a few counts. CDR3 sequence (DNA): TGTGCCAGCAGACTGAGACAGCTAAACACCATATATTTT. Its translation: CASRLRQLNTIYF. The chain couples TRBV6-6 to TRBJ1-3, with D possibly TRBD1 on 5 matching bases. The germline V and J ends were trimmed by 6 bases and 6 bases, with 12 bases remaining between them. The CDR3 is made up of 13 amino acids. Germline V lookup: CDR1 MNHNY, CDR2 SVGAGI (reference sequence).

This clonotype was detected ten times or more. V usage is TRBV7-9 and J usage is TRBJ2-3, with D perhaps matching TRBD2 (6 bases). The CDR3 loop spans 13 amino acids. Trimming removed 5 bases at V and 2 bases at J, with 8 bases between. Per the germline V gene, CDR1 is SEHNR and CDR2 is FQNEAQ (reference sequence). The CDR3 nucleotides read TGTGCCAGCAGCGCGGGGCACACAGATACGCAGTATTTT. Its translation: CASSAGHTDTQYF.

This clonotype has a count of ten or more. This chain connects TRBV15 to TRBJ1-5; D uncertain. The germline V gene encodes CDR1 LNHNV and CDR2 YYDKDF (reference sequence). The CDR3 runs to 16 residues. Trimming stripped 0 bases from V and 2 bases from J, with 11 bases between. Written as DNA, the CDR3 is TGTGCCACCAGCAGAGATCGGGAAACGGGCAATCAGCCCCAGCATTTT. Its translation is CATSRDRETGNQPQHF.

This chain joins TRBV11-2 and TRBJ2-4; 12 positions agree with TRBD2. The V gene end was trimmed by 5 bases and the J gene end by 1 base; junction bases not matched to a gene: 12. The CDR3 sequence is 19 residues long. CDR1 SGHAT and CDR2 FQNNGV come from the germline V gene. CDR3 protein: CASSPLTSGSSYAKNIQYF. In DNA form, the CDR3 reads TGTGCCAGCAGCCCGCTGACTAGCGGGAGTTCTTATGCCAAAAACATTCAGTACTTC. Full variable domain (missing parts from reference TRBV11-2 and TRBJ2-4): EAGVAQSPRYKIIEKRQSVAFWCNPISGHATLYWYQQILGQGPKLLIQFQNNGVVDDSQLPKDRFSAERLKGVDSTLKIQPAKLEDSAVYLCASSPLTSGSSYAKNIQYFGAGTRLSVL.

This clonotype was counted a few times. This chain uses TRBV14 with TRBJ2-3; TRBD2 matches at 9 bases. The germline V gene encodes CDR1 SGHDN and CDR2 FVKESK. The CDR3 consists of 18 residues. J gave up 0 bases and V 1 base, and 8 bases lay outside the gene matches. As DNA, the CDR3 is TGTGCCAGCAGCCAAGCCCTAGCGGGACGTGCTAGCACAGATACGCAGTATTTT. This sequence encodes CASSQALAGRASTDTQYF.

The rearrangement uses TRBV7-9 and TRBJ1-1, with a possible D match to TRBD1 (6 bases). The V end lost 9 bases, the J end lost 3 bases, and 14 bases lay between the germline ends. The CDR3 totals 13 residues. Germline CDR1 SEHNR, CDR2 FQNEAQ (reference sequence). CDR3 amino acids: CASAGAFDTEAFF. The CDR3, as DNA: TGTGCCAGTGCGGGGGCATTTGACACTGAAGCTTTCTTT.

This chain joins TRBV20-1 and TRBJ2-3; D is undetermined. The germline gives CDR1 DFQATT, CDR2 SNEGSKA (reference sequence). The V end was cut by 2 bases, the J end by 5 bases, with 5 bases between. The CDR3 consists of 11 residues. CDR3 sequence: CSARLVDTQYF. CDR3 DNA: TGCAGTGCTAGACTTGTAGATACGCAGTATTTT.

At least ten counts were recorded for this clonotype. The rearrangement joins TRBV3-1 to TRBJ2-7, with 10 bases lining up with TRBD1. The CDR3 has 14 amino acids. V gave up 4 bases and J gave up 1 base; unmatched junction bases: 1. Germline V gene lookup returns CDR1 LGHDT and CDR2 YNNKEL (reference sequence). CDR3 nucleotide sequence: TGTGCCAGCAGCCGGGGACAGGGGTCCTACGAGCAGTACTTC. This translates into CASSRGQGSYEQYF.

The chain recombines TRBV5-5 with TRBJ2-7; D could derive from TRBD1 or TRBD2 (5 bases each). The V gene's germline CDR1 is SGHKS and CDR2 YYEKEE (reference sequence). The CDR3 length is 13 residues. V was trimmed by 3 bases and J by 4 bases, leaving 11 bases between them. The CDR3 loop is CASSSGAAYEQYF. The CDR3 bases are TGTGCCAGCAGCTCCGGGGCAGCTTACGAGCAGTACTTC.

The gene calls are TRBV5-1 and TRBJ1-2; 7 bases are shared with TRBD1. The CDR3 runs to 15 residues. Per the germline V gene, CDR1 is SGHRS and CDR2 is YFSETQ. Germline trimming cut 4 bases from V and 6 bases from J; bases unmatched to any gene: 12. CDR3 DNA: TGCGCCAGCAGCGAAAGTACTGGGACAGTGAATGGCTACACCTTC. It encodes CASSESTGTVNGYTF.

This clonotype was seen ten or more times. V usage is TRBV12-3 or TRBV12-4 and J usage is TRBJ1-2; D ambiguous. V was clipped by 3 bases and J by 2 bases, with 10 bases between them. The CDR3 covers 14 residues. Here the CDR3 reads CASSFSGRNYGYTF. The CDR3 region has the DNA TGTGCCAGCAGTTTCTCGGGCAGAAACTATGGCTACACCTTC.

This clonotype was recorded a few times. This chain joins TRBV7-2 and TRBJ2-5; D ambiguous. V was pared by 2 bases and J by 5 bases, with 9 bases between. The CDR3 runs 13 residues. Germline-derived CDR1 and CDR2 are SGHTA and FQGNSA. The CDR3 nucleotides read TGTGCCAGCAGCTTAATGATCGCGGAGACCCAGTACTTC. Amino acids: CASSLMIAETQYF.

CDR3 residues: CASSFHTTNEKLFF. CDR3 coding DNA: TGTGCCAGCAGCTTCCATACAACTAATGAAAAACTGTTTTTT. The rearrangement joins TRBV7-2 to TRBJ1-4; D not resolved. The CDR3 totals 14 residues. The germline V gene encodes CDR1 SGHTA and CDR2 FQGNSA. V lost 3 bases and J lost 0, with 5 bases in between.

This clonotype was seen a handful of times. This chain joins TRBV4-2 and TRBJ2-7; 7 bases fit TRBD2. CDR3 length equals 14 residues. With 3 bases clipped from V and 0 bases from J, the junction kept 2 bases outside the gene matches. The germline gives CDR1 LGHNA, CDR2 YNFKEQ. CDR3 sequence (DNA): TGTGCCAGCAGCCACAGCGGGGTCTCCTACGAGCAGTACTTC. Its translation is CASSHSGVSYEQYF.

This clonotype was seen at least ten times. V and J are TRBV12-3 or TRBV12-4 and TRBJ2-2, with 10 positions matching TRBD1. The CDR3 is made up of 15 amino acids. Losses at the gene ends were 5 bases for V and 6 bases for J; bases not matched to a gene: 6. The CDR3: CASSLRTGGAGELFF. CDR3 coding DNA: TGTGCCAGCAGTCTGCGGACAGGGGGAGCCGGGGAGCTGTTTTTT.

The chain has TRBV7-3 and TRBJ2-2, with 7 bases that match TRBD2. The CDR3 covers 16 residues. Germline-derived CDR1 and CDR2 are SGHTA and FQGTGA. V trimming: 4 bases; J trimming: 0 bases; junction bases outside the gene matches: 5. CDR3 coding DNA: TGTGCCAGCAGCTCTCGGGGGGAAACGAACACCGGGGAGCTGTTTTTT. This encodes CASSSRGETNTGELFF.

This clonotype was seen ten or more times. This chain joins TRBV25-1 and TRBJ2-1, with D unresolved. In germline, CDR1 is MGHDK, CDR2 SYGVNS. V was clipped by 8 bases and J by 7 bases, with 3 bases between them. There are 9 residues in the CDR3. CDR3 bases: TGTGCCAGCTTGAATGAGCAGTTCTTC. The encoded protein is CASLNEQFF.

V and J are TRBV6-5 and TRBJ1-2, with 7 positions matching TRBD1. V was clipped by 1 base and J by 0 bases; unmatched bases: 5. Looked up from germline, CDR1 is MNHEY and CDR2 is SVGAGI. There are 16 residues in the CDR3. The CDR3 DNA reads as TGTGCCAGCAGTTACTTGGGGACAGAAGCTAACTATGGCTACACCTTC. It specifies CASSYLGTEANYGYTF.

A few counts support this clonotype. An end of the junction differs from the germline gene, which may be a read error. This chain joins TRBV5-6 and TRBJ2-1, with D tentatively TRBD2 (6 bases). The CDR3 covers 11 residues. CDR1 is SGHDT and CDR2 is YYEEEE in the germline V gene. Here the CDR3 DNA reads TGTGCCAGCAGCTTCAAGGGAGGTTGGGTCTTC. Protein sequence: CASSFKGGWVF.

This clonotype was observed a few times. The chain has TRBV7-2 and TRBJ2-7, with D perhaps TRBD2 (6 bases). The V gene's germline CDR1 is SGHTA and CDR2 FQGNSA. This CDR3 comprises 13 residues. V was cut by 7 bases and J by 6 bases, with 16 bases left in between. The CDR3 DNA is TGTGCCAGCAACGAGCCAGGACTACTCGAGCAGTACTTC. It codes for CASNEPGLLEQYF.

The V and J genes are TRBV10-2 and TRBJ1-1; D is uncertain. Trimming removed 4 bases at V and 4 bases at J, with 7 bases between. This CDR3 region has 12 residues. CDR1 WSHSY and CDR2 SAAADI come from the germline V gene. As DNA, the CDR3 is TGCGCCAGCAGTGTCTTGGGCACTGAAGCTTTCTTT. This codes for CASSVLGTEAFF.

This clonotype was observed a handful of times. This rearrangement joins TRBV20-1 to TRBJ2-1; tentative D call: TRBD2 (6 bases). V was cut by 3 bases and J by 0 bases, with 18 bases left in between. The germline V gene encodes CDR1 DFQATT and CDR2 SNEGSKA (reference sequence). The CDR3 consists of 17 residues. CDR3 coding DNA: TGCAGTGCTAGCCCCCAATCGGGACTCCTCTCCTACAATGAGCAGTTCTTC. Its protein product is CSASPQSGLLSYNEQFF.

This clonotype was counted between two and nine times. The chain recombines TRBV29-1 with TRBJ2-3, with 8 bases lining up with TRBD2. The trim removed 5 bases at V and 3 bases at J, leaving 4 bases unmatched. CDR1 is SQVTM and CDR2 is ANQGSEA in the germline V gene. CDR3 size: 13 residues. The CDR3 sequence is CSVQRGRTDTQYF. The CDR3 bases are TGCAGCGTTCAGCGGGGGCGTACAGATACGCAGTATTTT.

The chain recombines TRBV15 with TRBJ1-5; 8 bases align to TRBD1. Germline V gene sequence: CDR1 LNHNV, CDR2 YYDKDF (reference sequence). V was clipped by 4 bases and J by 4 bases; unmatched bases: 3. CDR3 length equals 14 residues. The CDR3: CATSTGGGNQPQHF. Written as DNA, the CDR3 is TGTGCCACCAGCACAGGGGGCGGAAATCAGCCCCAGCATTTT.

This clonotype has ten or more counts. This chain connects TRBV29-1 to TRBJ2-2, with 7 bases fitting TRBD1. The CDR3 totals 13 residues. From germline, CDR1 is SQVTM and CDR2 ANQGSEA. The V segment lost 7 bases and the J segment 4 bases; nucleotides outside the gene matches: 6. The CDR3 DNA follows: TGCAGCGGCTCGACAGGGTTCACCGGGGAGCTGTTTTTT. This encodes CSGSTGFTGELFF.

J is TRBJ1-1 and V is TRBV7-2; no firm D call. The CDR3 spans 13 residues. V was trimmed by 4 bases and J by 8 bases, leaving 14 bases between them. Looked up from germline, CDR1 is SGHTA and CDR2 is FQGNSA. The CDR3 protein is CASSSQSGIEAFF. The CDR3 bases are TGTGCCAGCAGCTCCCAGAGTGGAATAGAAGCTTTCTTT. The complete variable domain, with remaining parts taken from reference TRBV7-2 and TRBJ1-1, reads GAGVSQSPSNKVTEKGKDVELRCDPISGHTALYWYRQSLGQGLEFLIYFQGNSAPDKSGLPSDRFSAERTGGSVSTLTIQRTQQEDSAVYLCASSSQSGIEAFFGQGTRLTVV.

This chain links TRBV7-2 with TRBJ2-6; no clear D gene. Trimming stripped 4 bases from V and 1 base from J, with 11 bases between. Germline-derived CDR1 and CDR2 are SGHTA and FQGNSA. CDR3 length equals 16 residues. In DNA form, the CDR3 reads TGTGCCAGCAGCTCGCGGTCGGGTTCTGGGGCCAACGTCCTGACTTTC. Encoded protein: CASSSRSGSGANVLTF.

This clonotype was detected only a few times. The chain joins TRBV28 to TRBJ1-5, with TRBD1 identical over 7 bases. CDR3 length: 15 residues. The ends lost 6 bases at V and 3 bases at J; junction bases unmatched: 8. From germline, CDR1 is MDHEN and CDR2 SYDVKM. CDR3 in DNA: TGTGCCAGCAGATTTACAGGGGCGACCAATCAGCCCCAGCATTTT. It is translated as CASRFTGATNQPQHF.